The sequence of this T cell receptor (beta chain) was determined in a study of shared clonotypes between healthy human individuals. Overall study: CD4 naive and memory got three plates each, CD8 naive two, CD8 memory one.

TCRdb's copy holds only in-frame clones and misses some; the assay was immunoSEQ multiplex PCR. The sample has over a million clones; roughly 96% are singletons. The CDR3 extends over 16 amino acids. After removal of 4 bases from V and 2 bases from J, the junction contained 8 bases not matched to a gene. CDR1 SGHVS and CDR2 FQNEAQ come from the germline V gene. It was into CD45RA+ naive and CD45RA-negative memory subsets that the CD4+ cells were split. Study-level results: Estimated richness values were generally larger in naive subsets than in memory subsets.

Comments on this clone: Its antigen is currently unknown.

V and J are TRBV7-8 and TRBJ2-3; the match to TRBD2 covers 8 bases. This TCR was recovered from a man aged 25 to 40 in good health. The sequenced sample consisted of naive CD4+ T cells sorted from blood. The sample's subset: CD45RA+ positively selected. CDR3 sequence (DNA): TGTGCCAGCAGCTCTAAACTAGCGGTATACACAGATACGCAGTATTTT. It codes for CASSSKLAVYTDTQYF.